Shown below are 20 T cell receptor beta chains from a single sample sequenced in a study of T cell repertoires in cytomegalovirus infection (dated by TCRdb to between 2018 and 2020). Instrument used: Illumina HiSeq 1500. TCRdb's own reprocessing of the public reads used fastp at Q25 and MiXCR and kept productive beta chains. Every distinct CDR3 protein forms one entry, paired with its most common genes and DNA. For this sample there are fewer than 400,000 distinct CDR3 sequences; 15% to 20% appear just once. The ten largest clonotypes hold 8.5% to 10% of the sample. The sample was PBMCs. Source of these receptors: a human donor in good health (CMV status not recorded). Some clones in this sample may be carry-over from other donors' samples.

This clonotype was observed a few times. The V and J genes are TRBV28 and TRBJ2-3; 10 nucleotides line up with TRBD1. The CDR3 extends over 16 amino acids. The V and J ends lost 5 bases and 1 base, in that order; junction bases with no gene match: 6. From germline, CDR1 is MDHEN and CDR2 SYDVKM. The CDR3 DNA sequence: TGTGCCAGCAGTCCGTGGGGGACAGGGGGCACAGATACGCAGTATTTT. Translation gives CASSPWGTGGTDTQYF.

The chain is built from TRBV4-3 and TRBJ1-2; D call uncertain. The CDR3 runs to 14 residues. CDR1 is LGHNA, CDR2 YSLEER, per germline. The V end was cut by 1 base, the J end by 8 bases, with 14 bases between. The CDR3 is CASSQVPGSIGYTF. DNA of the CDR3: TGCGCCAGCAGCCAAGTTCCTGGTTCTATCGGCTACACCTTC.

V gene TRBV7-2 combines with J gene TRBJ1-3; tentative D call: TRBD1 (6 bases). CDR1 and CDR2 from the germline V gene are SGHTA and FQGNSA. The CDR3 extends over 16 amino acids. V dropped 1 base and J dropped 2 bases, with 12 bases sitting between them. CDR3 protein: CASSLVFWGPGNTIYF. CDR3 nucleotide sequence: TGTGCCAGCAGCTTAGTTTTTTGGGGGCCTGGAAACACCATATATTTT.

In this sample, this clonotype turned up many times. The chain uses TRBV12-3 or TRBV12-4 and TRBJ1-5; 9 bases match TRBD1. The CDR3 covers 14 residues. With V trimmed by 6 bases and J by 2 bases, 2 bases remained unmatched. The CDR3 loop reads CASRDRGGNQPQHF. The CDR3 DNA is TGTGCCAGCAGGGACAGGGGCGGCAATCAGCCCCAGCATTTT.

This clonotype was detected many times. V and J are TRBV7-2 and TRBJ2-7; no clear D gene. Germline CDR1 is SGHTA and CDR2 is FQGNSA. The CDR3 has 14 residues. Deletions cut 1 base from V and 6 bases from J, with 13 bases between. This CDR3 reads CASSLVWPASEQYF. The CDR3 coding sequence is TGTGCCAGCAGCTTAGTCTGGCCAGCCAGCGAGCAGTACTTC.

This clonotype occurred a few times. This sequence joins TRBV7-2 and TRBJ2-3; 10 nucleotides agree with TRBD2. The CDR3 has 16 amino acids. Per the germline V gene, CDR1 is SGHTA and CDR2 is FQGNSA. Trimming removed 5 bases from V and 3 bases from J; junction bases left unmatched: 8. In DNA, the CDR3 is TGTGCCAGCAGCCACCTAGAGCGGGGGGGGACAGATACGCAGTATTTT. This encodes CASSHLERGGTDTQYF.

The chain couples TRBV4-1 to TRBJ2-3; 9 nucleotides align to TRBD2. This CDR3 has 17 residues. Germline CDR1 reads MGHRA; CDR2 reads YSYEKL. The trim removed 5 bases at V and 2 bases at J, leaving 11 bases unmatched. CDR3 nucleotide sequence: TGCGCCAGCAGCACCCGTCCTGTAGCGGGGGCCACAGATACGCAGTATTTT. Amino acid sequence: CASSTRPVAGATDTQYF.

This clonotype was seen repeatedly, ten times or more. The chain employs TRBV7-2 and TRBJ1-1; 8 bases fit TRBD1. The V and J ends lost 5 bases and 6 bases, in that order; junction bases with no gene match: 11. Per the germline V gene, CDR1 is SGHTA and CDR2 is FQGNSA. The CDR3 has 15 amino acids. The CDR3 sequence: CASSVSASQGAEAFF. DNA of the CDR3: TGTGCCAGCAGCGTCAGTGCCTCACAGGGGGCTGAAGCTTTCTTT.

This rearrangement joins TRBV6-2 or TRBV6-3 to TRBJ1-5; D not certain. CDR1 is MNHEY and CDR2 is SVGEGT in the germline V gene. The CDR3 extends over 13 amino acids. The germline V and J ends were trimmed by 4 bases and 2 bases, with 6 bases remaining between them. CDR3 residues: CASSWSRNQPQHF. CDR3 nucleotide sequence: TGTGCCAGCAGTTGGAGCCGCAATCAGCCCCAGCATTTT.

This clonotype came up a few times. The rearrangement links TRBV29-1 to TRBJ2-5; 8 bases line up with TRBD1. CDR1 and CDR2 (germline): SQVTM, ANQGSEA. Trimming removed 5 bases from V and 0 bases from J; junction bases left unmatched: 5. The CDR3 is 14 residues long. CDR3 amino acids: CSVLTGDYQETQYF. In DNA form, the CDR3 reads TGCAGCGTTTTGACAGGGGATTACCAAGAGACCCAGTACTTC.

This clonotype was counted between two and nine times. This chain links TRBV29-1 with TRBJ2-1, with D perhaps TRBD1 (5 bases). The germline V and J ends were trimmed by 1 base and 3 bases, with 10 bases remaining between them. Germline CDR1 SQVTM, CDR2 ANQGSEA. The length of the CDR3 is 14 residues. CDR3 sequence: CSVEGTKSYNEQFF. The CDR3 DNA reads TGCAGCGTTGAAGGGACAAAAAGCTACAATGAGCAGTTCTTC.

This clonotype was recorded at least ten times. This CDR3 reads CAIKGTGFGTQYF. CDR3 nucleotide sequence: TGTGCCATCAAGGGGACAGGGTTCGGTACGCAGTATTTT. V is TRBV10-3 and J is TRBJ2-3, with 9 bases that match TRBD1. The trim removed 7 bases at V and 8 bases at J, leaving 7 bases unmatched. CDR1 ENHRY and CDR2 SYGVKD come from the germline V gene. The CDR3 totals 13 residues.

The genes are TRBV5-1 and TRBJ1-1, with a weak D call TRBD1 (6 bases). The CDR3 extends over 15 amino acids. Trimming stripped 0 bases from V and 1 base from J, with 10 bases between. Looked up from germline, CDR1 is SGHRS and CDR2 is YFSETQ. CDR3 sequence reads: CASSLATGTNTEAFF. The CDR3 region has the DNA TGCGCCAGCAGCTTGGCCACAGGGACGAACACTGAAGCTTTCTTT.

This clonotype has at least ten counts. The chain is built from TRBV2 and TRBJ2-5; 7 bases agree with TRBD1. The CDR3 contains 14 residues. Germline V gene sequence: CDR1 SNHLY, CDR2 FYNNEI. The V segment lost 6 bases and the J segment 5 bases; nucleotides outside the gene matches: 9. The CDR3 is CASSADRVQETQYF. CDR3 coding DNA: TGTGCCAGCAGCGCCGACAGGGTTCAGGAGACCCAGTACTTC.

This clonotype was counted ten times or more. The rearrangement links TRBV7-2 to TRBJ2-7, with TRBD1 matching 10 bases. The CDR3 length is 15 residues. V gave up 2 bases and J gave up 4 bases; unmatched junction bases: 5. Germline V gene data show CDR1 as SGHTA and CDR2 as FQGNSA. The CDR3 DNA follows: TGTGCCAGCAGCTTAAAATTGGGACAGGGGTACGAGCAGTACTTC. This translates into CASSLKLGQGYEQYF.

The CDR3 sequence is CASSRLNQPQHF. CDR3 DNA sequence: TGTGCCAGCAGCCGCCTCAATCAGCCCCAGCATTTT. The chain links TRBV6-5 to TRBJ1-5, with D uncertain. Trimming shortened V by 6 bases and J by 3 bases, and 6 bases separated the two germline ends. Germline lookup yields CDR1 MNHEY and CDR2 SVGAGI. The CDR3 sequence is 12 residues long.

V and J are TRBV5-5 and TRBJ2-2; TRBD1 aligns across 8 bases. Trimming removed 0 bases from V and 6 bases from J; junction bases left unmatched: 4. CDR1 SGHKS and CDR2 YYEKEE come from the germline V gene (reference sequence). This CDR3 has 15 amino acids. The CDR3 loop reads CASSLVDRDSGELFF. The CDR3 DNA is TGTGCCAGCAGCTTGGTGGACAGGGATTCCGGGGAGCTGTTTTTT.

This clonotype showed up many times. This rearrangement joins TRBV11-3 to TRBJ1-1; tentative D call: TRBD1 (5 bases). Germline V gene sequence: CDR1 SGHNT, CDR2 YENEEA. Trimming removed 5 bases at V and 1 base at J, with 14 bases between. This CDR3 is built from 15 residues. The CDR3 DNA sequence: TGTGCCAGCAGCCTCGCGGGGGGGACGAACACTGAAGCTTTCTTT. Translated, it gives CASSLAGGTNTEAFF.

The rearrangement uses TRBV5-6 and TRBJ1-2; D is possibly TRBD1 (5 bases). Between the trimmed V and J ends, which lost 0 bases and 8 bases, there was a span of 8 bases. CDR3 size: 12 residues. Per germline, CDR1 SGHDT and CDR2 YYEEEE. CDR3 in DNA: TGTGCCAGCAGCTTGGACAGGCACGGCTACACCTTC. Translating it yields CASSLDRHGYTF.

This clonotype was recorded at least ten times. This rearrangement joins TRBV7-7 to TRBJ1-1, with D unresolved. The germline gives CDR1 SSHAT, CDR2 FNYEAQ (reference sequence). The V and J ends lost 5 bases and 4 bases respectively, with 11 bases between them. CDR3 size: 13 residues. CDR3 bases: TGTGCCAGCAGCGTCTTCCTGGGCACTGAAGCTTTCTTT. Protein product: CASSVFLGTEAFF. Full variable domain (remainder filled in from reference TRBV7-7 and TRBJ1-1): GAGVSQSPRYKVTKRGQDVTLRCDPISSHATLYWYQQALGQGPEFLTYFNYEAQPDKSGLPSDRFSAERPEGSISTLTIQRTEQRDSAMYRCASSVFLGTEAFFGQGTRLTVV.